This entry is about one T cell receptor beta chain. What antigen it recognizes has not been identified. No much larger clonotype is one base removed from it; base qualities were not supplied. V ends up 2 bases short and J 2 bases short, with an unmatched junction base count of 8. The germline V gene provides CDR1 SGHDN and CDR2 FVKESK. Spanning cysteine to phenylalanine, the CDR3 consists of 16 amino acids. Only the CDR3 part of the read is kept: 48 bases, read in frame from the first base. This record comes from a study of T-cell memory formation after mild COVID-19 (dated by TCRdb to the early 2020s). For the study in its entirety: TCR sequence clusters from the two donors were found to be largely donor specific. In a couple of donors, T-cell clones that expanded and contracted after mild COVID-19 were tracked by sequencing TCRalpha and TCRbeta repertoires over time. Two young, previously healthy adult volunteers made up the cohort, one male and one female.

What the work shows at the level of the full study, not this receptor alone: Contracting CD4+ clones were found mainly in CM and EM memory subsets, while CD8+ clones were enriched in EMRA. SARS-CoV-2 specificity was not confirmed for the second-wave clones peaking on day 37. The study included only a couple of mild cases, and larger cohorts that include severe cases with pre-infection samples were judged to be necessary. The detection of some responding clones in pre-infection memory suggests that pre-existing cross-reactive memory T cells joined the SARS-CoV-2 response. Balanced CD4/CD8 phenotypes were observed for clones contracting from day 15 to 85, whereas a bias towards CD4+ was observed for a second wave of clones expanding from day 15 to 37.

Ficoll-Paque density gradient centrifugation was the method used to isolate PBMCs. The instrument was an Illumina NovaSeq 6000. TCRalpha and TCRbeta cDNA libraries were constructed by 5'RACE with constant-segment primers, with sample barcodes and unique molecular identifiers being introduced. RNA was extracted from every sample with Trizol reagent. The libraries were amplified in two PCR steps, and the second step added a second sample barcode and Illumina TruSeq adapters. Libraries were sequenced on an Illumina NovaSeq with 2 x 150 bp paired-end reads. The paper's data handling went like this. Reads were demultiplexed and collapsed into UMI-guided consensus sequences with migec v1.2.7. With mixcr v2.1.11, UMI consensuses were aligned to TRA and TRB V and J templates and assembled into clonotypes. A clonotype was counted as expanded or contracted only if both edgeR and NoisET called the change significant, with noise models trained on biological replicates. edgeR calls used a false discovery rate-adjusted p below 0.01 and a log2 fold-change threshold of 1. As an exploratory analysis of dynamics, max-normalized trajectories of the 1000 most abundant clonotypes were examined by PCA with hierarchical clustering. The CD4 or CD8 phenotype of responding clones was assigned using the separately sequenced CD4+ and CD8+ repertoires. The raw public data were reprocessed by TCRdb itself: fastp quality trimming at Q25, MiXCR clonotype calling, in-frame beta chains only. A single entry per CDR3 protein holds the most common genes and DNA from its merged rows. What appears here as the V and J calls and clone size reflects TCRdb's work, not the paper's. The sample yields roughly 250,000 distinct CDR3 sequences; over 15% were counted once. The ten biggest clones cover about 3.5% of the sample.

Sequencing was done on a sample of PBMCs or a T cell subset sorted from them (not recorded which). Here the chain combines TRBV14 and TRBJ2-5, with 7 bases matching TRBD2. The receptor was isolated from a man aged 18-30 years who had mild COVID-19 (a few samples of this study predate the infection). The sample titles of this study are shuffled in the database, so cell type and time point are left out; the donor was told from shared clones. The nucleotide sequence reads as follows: TGTGCCAGCAGCCAACGTCGGACTAGTCTTCAAGAGACCCAGTACTTC. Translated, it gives CASSQRRTSLQETQYF.